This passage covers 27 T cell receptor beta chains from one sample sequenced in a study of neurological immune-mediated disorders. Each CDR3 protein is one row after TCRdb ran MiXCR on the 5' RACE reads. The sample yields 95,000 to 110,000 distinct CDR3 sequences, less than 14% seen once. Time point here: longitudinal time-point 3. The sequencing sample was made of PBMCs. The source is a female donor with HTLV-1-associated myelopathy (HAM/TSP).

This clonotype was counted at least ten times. The CDR3 DNA is TGTGCCAGCAGGCGACCAGGGCGGGATGAGCAGTTCTTC. It is translated as CASRRPGRDEQFF. V and J are TRBV27 and TRBJ2-1; D could derive from TRBD1 or TRBD2 (5 bases each). The ends were cut back, 6 bases at V and 8 bases at J, with 14 bases in the middle. There are 13 residues in the CDR3. The germline CDR1 and CDR2 sequences are MNHEY and SMNVEV (reference sequence).

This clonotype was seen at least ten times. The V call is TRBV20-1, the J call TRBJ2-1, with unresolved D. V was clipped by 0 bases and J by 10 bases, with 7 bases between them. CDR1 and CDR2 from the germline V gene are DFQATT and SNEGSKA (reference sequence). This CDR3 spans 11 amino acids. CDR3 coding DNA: TGCAGTGCTAGAGATTTGGCCGAGCAGTTCTTC. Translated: CSARDLAEQFF.

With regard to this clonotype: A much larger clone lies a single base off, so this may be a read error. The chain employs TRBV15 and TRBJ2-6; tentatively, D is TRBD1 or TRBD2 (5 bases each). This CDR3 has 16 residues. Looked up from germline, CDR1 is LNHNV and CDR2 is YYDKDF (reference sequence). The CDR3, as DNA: TGTGCTACCAGCAGCGCACCGAGGGCTGGGGCCAACGACCTGACTTTC. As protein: CATSSAPRAGANDLTF.

The CDR3, as DNA: TGCAGTGCTAGAGACGAGATAAACACTGAAGCTTTCTTT. This gives the protein CSARDEINTEAFF. J is TRBJ1-1 and V is TRBV20-1; D ambiguous. CDR1 is DFQATT, CDR2 SNEGSKA, per germline (reference sequence). The CDR3 contains 13 residues. The V end lost 0 bases, the J end lost 2 bases, and 7 bases lay between the germline ends.

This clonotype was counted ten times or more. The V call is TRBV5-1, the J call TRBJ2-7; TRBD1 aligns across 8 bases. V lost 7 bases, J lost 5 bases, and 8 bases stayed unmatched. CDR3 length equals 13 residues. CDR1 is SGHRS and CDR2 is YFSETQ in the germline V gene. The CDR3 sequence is CASCRQGNDEQYF. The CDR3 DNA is TGCGCCAGCTGCCGACAGGGGAATGACGAGCAGTACTTC.

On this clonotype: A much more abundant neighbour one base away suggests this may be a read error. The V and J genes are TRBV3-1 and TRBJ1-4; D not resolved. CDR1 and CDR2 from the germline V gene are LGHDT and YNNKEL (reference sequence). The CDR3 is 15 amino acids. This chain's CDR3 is CANSQPWPNNEKLFF. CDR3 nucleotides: TGTGCCAACAGCCAACCGTGGCCAAATAATGAAAAACTGTTTTTT.

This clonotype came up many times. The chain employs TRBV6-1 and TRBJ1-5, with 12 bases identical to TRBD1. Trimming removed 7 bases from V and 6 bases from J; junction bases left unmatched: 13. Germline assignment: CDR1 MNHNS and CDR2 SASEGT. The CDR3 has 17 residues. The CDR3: CASTKLWDRGLSQPQHF. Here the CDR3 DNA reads TGTGCCAGCACCAAACTATGGGACAGGGGGCTTAGTCAGCCCCAGCATTTT.

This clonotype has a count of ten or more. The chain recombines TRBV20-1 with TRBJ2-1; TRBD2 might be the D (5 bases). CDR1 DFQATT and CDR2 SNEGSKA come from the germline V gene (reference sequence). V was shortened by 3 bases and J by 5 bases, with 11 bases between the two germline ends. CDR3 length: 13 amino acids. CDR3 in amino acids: CSASRGSNNEQFF. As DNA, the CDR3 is TGCAGTGCTAGCAGAGGGTCCAACAATGAGCAGTTCTTC.

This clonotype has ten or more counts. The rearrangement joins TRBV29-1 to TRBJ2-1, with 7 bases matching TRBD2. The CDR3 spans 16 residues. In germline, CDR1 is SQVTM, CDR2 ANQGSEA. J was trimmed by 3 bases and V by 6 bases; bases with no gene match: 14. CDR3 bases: TGCAGCGTACGGGCTAGCGGCTTCAATGTCTACAATGAGCAGTTCTTC. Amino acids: CSVRASGFNVYNEQFF.

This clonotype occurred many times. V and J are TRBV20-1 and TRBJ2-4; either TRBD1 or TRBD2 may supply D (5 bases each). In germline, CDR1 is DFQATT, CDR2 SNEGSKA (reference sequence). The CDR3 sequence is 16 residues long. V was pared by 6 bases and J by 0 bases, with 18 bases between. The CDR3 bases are TGCAGTGCCAGATTCGGGACCGCCGGAGCCAAAAACATTCAGTACTTC. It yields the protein CSARFGTAGAKNIQYF.

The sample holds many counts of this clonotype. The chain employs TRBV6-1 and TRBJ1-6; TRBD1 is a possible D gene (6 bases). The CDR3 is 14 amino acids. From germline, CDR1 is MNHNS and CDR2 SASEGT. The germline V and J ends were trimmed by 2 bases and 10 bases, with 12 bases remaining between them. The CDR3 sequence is CASSERGGGSPLHF. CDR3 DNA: TGTGCCAGCAGTGAACGCGGGGGCGGGTCACCCCTCCACTTT.

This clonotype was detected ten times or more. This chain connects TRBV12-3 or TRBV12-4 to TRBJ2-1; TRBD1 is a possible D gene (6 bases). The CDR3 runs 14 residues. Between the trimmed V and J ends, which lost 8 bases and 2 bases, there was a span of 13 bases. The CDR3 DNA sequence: TGTGCCAGCGCCCAGGGGTTTGCCTACAATGAGCAGTTCTTC. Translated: CASAQGFAYNEQFF.

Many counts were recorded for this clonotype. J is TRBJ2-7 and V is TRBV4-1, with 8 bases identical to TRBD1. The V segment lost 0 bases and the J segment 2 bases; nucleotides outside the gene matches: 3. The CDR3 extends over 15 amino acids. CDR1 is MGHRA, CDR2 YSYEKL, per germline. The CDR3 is CASSQEGQVPYEQYF. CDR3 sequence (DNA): TGCGCCAGCAGCCAAGAGGGACAGGTGCCCTACGAGCAGTACTTC.

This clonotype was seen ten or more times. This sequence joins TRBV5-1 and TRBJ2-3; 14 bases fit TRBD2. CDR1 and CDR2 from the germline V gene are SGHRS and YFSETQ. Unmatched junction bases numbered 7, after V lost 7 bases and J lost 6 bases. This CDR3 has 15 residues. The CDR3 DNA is TGCGCCAGCCGTCGACTAGCGGGGGGGCCGGATACGCAGTATTTT. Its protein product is CASRRLAGGPDTQYF. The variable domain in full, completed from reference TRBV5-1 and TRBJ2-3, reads KAGVTQTPRYLIKTRGQQVTLSCSPISGHRSVSWYQQTPGQGLQFLFEYFSETQRNKGNFPGRFSGRQFSNSRSEMNVSTLELGDSALYLCASRRLAGGPDTQYFGPGTRLTVL.

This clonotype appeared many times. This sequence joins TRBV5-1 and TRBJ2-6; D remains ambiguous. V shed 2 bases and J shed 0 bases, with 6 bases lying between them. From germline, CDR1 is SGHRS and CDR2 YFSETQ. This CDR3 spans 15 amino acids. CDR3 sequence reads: CASSFGNSGANVLTF. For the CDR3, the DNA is TGCGCCAGCAGCTTCGGCAACTCTGGGGCCAACGTCCTGACTTTC.

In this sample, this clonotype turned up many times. The DNA for the CDR3 is TGCAGTGCTTCCGACCCGACTAGCGGGGCCTTTTGGGAGCAGTACTTC. Translated: CSASDPTSGAFWEQYF. This sequence joins TRBV20-1 and TRBJ2-7; 11 positions match TRBD2. The germline gives CDR1 DFQATT, CDR2 SNEGSKA (reference sequence). V shed 5 bases and J 7 bases; nucleotides not matched to a gene: 16. CDR3 length: 16 amino acids.

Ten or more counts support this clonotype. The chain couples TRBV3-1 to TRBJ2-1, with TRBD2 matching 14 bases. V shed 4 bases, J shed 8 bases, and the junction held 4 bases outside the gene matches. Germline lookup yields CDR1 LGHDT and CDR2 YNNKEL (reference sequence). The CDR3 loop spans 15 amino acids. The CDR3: CASSPPGLAGDEQFF. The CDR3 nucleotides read TGTGCCAGCAGCCCTCCGGGACTAGCGGGGGATGAGCAGTTCTTC.

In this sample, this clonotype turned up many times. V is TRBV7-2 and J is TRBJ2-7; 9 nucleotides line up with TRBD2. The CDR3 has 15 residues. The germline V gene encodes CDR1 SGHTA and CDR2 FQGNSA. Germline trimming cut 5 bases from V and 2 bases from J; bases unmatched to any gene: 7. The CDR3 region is CASSPRSGGTYEQYF. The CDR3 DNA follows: TGTGCCAGCAGCCCAAGGAGCGGGGGGACCTACGAGCAGTACTTC.

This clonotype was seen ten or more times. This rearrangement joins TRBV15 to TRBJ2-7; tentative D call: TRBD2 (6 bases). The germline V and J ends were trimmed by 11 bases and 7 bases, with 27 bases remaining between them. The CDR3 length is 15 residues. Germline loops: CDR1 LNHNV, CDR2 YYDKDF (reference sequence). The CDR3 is CAVKDGRRALGEQYF. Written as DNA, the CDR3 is TGTGCCGTTAAAGATGGACGGAGGGCTTTAGGAGAGCAGTACTTC. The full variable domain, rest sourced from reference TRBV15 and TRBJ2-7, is DAMVIQNPRYQVTQFGKPVTLSCSQTLNHNVMYWYQQKSSQAPKLLFHYYDKDFNNEADTPDNFQSRRPNTSFCFLDIRSPGLGDTAMYLCAVKDGRRALGEQYFGPGTRLTVT.

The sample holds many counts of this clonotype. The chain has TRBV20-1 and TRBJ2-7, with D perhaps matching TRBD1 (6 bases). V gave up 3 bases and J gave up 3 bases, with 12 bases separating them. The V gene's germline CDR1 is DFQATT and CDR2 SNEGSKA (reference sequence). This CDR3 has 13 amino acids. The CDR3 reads CSASRQELYEQYF. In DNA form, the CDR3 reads TGCAGTGCTAGCAGACAGGAGCTCTACGAGCAGTACTTC.

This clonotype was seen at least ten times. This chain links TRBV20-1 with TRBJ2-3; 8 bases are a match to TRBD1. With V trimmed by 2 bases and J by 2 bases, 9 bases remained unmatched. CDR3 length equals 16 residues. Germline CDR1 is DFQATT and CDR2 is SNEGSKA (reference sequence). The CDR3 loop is CSARRARTGSTDTQYF. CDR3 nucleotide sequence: TGCAGTGCTAGAAGAGCCAGGACAGGGTCCACAGATACGCAGTATTTT.

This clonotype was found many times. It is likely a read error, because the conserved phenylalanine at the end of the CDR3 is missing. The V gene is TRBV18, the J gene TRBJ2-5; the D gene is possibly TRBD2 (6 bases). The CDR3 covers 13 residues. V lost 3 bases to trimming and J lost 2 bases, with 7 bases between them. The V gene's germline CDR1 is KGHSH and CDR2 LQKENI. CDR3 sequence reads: CASSPGTQETQYL. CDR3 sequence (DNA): TGTGCCAGCTCACCCGGGACTCAAGAGACCCAGTACCTC.

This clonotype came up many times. The CDR3 spells CASSLDGQYTEAFF. In DNA form, the CDR3 reads TGTGCCAGCAGCTTAGATGGCCAGTACACTGAAGCTTTCTTT. The V and J genes are TRBV11-2 and TRBJ1-1, with no clear D. Germline assignment: CDR1 SGHAT and CDR2 FQNNGV. V dropped 0 bases and J dropped 3 bases, with 8 bases sitting between them. The CDR3 covers 14 residues. Full variable domain (outside the CDR3, taken from reference TRBV11-2 and TRBJ1-1): EAGVAQSPRYKIIEKRQSVAFWCNPISGHATLYWYQQILGQGPKLLIQFQNNGVVDDSQLPKDRFSAERLKGVDSTLKIQPAKLEDSAVYLCASSLDGQYTEAFFGQGTRLTVV.

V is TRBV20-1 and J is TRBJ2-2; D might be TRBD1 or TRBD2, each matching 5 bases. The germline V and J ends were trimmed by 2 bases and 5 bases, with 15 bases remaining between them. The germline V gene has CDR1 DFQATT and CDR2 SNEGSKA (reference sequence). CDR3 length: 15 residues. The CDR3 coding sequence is TGCAGTGCTAGAAAAAAGATGGGACCGACCGGGGAGCTGTTTTTT. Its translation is CSARKKMGPTGELFF.

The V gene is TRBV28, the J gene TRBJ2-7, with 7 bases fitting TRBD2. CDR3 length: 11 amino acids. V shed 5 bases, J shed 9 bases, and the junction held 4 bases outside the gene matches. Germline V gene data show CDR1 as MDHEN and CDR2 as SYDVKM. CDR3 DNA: TGTGCCAGCAGTACGGGAGGAGGGCAGTACTTC. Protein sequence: CASSTGGGQYF.

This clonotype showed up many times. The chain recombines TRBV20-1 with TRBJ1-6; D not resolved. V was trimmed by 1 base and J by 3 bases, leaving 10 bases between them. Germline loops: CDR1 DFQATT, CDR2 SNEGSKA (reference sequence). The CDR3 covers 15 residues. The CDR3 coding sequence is TGCAGTGCTAGAGTTCCTGGCAGCTATAATTCACCCCTCCACTTT. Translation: CSARVPGSYNSPLHF.

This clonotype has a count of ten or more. CDR3 DNA: TGTGCCATCAGCCAGATCTACAATGAGCAGTTCTTC. This encodes CAISQIYNEQFF. This chain links TRBV10-3 with TRBJ2-1, with D uncertain. The CDR3 sequence is 12 residues long. Germline CDR1 is ENHRY and CDR2 is SYGVKD. Trimming left V 6 bases short and J 3 bases short, with 6 bases between.